The sequence of this T cell receptor beta chain was determined in a study of naive and memory T cell subsets. Findings and caveats of the study: In naive cells, over 90% of TCR sequences were seen only once. Diversity fell and Gini index rose from naive through CM, EM, EMRA. A few larger clonotypes appeared in naive repertoires, especially CD8, possibly memory cells re-expressing CD45RA.

Note on this clonotype: Its antigen is undetermined.

The beta constant-region primer was an equimolar mix of two oligonucleotides covering TRBC1 and TRBC2. The ligated cDNA underwent four PCR rounds using SP2 and nested alpha and beta constant-region primers. The cDNA 3' end received a ligated single-stranded oligonucleotide carrying the SP2 primer and a 12-nucleotide UMI. TCRdb reanalysed the UMI-ligation and nested PCR reads using MiXCR and keeps one entry per CDR3 protein. In the table there are roughly 150,000 distinct CDR3 sequences, roughly 20% of which are singletons. There are 11 residues in the CDR3. Germline lookup yields CDR1 ENHRY and CDR2 SYGVKD. Trimming left V 10 bases short and J 4 bases short, with 10 bases between.

The receptor comes from a human donor in good health. This chain joins TRBV10-3 and TRBJ1-2; D remains unclear. Sequences were obtained from naive CD4+ T cells from blood. Here the CDR3 reads CATQEGYGYTF. DNA of the CDR3: TGTGCCACCCAAGAGGGCTATGGCTACACCTTC.